The next 3 T cell receptor beta chains were all read from a single sample in a study of blood T cell repertoires in COVID-19. Sequencing was performed with immunoSEQ multiplex PCR; in TCRdb, only in-frame clones are kept and a portion is missing. The sample yields more than 200,000 clones, approximately 81% seen once. The source material was peripheral blood. These receptors all come from a man aged 60 to 69 with acute or convalescent COVID-19.

This rearrangement joins TRBV3-1 (or the pseudogene TRBV3-2) to TRBJ2-5, with D possibly TRBD2 on 6 matching bases. V was pared by 4 bases and J by 0 bases, with 15 bases between. Germline values: CDR1 LGHDT, CDR2 YNNKEL (reference sequence). The CDR3 runs 16 residues. CDR3 in amino acids: CASSPRDWQNQETQYF. In nucleotides, the CDR3 is TGTGCCAGCAGCCCCCGGGACTGGCAAAACCAAGAGACCCAGTACTTC.

The V call is TRBV5-8, the J call TRBJ2-2; D ambiguous. This CDR3 is built from 13 residues. The germline V gene has CDR1 SGHTS and CDR2 YDEGEE. Deletions cut 0 bases from V and 6 bases from J, with 6 bases between. CDR3 region: CASSLGLPGELFF. The CDR3 coding sequence is TGTGCCAGCAGCTTGGGACTGCCCGGGGAGCTGTTTTTT.

The genes are TRBV30 and TRBJ2-1; 7 bases agree with TRBD2. The length of the CDR3 is 14 residues. Germline-derived CDR1 and CDR2 are GTSNPN and SVGIG (reference sequence). V was pared by 5 bases and J by 0 bases, with 4 bases of the junction left unmatched. Here the CDR3 reads CAWSSGGSYNEQFF. For the CDR3, the DNA is TGTGCCTGGTCCTCGGGGGGCTCCTACAATGAGCAGTTCTTC.